The clone carrying this T cell receptor beta chain appeared a few times. These data come from a study of blood T cells in healthy people across ages. Study in general: Template-switching capture recovered about one barcoded beta molecule per two T cells.

V trimming: 2 bases; J trimming: 4 bases; junction bases outside the gene matches: 7. This CDR3 has 16 amino acids. Germline-derived CDR1 and CDR2 are SGDLS and YYNGEE. A sample-barcoded 5' primer and a J-beta primer mix were used in a second PCR of about 7 to 12 cycles. A single record per CDR3 protein comes from TCRdb applying MiXCR to the 5' RACE reads. The table shows about 1.7 million distinct CDR3 sequences, with 28% occurring only once. Sequencing was performed on blood. The chain recombines TRBV9 with TRBJ2-1, with 9 positions matching TRBD2. The sequence derives from a young woman in good health. CDR3 protein: CASSVLASGMYNEQFF. The DNA for the CDR3 is TGTGCCAGCAGCGTTTTGGCTAGCGGGATGTACAATGAGCAGTTCTTC.